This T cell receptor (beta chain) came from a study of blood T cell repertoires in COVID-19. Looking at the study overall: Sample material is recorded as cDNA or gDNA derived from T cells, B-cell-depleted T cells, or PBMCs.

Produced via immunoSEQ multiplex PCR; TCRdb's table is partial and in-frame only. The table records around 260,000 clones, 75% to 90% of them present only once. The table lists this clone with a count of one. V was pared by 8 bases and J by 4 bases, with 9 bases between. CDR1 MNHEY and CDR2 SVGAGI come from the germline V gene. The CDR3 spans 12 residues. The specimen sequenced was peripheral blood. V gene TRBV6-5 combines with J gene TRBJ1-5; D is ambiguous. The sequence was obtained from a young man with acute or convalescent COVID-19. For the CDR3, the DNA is TGTGCCAGCGCTAGTTGGAATCAGCCCCAGCATTTT. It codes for CASASWNQPQHF.